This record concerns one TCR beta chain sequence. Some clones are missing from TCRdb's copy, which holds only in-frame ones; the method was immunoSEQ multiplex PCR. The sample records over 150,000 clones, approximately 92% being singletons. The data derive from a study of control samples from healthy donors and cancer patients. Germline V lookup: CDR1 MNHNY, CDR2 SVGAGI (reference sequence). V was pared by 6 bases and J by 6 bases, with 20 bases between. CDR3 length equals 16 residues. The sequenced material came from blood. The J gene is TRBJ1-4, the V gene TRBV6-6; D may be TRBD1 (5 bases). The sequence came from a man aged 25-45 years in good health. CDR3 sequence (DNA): TGTGCCAGCAGGGTTTGGTTAGGGGTCATGGATGAAAAACTGTTTTTT. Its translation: CASRVWLGVMDEKLFF.